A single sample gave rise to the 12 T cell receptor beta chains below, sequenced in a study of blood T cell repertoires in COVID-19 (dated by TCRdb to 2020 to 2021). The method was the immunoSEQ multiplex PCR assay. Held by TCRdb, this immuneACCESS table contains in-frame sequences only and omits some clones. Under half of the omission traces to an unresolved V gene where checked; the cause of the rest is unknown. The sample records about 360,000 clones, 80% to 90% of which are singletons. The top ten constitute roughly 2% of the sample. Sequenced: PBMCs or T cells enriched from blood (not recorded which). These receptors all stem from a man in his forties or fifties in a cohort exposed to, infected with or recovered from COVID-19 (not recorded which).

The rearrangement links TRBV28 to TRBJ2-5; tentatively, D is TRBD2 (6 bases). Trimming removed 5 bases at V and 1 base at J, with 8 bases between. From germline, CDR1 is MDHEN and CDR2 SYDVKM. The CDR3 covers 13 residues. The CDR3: CASSPGLQETQYF. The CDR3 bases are TGTGCCAGCAGTCCGGGACTCCAAGAGACCCAGTACTTC.

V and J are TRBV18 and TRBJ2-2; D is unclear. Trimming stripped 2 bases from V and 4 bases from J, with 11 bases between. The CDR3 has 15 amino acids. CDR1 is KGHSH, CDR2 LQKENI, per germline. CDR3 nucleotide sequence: TGTGCCAGCTCACCAGCGACCCCGGGCACCGGGGAGCTGTTTTTT. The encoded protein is CASSPATPGTGELFF.

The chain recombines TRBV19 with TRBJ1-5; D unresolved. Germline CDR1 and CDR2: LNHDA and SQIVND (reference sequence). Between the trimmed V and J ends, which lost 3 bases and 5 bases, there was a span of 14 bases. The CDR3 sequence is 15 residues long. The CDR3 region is CASSIRTENYQPQHF. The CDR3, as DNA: TGTGCCAGTAGTATCCGAACAGAAAATTATCAGCCCCAGCATTTT.

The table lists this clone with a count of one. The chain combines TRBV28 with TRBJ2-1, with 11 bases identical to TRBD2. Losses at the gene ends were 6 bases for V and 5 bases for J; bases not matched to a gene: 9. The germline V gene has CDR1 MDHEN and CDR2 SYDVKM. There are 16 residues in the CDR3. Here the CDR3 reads CASRQPGLADNNEQFF. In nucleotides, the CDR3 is TGTGCCAGCAGGCAGCCGGGACTAGCGGATAACAATGAGCAGTTCTTC.

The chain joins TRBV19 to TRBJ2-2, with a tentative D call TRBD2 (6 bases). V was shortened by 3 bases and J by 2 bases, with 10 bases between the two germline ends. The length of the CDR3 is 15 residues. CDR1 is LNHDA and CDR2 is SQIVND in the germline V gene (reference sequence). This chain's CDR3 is CASSIGGGNTGELFF. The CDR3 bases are TGTGCCAGTAGTATCGGGGGAGGAAACACCGGGGAGCTGTTTTTT.

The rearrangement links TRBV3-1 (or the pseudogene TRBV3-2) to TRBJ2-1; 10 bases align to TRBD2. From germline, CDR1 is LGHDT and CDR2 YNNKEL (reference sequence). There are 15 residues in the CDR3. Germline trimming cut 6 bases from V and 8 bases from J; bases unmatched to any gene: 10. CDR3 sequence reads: CASSHGLAGAYEQFF. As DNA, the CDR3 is TGTGCCAGCAGTCACGGCCTAGCGGGAGCGTATGAGCAGTTCTTC.

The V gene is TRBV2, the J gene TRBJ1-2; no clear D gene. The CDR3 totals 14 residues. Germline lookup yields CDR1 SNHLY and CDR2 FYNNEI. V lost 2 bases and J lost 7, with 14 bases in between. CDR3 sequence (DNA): TGTGCCAGCAGTGAAATTTGGGCTGCCGTTGGCTACACCTTC. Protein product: CASSEIWAAVGYTF.

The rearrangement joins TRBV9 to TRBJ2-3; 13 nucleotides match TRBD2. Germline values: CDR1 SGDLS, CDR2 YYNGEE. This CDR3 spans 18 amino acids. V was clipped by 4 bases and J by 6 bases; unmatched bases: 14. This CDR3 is CASSSKLGLAGVADTQYF. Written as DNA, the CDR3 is TGTGCCAGCAGCTCAAAGTTAGGACTAGCGGGAGTCGCGGATACGCAGTATTTT. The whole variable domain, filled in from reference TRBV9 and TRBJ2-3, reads DSGVTQTPKHLITATGQRVTLRCSPRSGDLSVYWYQQSLDQGLQFLIQYYNGEERAKGNILERFSAQQFPDLHSELNLSSLELGDSALYFCASSSKLGLAGVADTQYFGPGTRLTVL.

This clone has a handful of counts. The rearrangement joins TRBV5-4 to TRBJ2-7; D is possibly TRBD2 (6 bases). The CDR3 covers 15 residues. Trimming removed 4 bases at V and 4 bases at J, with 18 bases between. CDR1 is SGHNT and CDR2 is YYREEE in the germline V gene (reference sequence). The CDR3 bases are TGTGCCAGCAGCCGGGGCGGGCCGCGGGGTTACGAGCAGTACTTC. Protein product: CASSRGGPRGYEQYF. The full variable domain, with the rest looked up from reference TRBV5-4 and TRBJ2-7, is ETGVTQSPTHLIKTRGQQVTLRCSSQSGHNTVSWYQQALGQGPQFIFQYYREEENGRGNFPPRFSGLQFPNYSSELNVNALELDDSALYLCASSRGGPRGYEQYFGPGTRLTVT.

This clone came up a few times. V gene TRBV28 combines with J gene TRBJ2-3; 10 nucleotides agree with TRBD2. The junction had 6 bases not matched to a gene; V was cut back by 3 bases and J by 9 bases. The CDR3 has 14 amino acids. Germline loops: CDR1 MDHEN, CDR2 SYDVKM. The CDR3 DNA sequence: TGTGCCAGCAGTTTTTTAGCGGGAGGAAGCACGCAGTATTTT. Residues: CASSFLAGGSTQYF.

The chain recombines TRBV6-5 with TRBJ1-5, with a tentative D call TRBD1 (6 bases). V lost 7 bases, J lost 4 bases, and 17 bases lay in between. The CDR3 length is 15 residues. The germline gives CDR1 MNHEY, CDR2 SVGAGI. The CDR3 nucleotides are TGTGCCAGCATCCCGACAGGCTCTTATAATCAGCCCCAGCATTTT. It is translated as CASIPTGSYNQPQHF.

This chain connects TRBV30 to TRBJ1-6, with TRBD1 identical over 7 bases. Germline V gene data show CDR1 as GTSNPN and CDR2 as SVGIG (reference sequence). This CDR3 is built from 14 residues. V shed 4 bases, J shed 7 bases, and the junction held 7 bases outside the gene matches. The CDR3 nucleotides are TGTGCCTGGACCAGGGGGGATGGAAATTCACCCCTCCACTTT. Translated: CAWTRGDGNSPLHF.